Listed below are T cell receptor beta chains from one sample, sequenced in a study of radiation and T cells in renal cell carcinoma. Sequencing was performed with immunoSEQ multiplex PCR; in TCRdb, only in-frame clones are kept and a portion is missing. This sample has around 180,000 clones; 88% occur once, and the top ten carry 10% to 12%. The material was blood, obtained from a patient whose treatment included radiotherapy and nephrectomy. These receptor sequences come from a woman aged 45-65 years with renal cell carcinoma. The CDR3 runs from the conserved cysteine through the conserved F or W. Each record gives: CDR3 protein, CDR3 DNA, V gene, J gene, D gene, clone size. A D gene is named only where the DNA matches it firmly. Only some rows state a clone size, as once, few, many or a class for expanded clones.

CDR3aa: CASSPRAVQETQYF
CDR3nt: TGTGCCAGCAGCCCGCGGGCAGTTCAAGAGACCCAGTACTTC
v_gene: TRBV13
j_gene: TRBJ2-5
d_gene: NA
abundance: NA

CDR3aa: CASVNHRGNYGYTF
CDR3nt: TGTGCCAGCGTTAACCACAGGGGCAACTATGGCTACACCTTC
v_gene: TRBV6-1
j_gene: TRBJ1-2
d_gene: TRBD1
abundance: NA

CDR3aa: CASSWEGLRGTDTQYF
CDR3nt: TGTGCCAGCAGCTGGGAGGGACTTCGAGGCACAGATACGCAGTATTTT
v_gene: TRBV13
j_gene: TRBJ2-3
d_gene: TRBD2
abundance: NA

CDR3aa: CASSLGNQPQHF
CDR3nt: TGTGCCAGCAGCTTAGGCAATCAGCCCCAGCATTTT
v_gene: TRBV7-9
j_gene: TRBJ1-5
d_gene: NA
abundance: NA

CDR3aa: CASSIEVPYTEAFF
CDR3nt: TGTGCCAGTAGTATAGAGGTCCCTTACACTGAAGCTTTCTTT
v_gene: TRBV19
j_gene: TRBJ1-1
d_gene: NA
abundance: once

CDR3aa: CASSRLQGNEQFF
CDR3nt: TGTGCCAGTAGTAGGCTACAGGGAAATGAGCAGTTCTTC
v_gene: TRBV19
j_gene: TRBJ2-1
d_gene: NA
abundance: few

CDR3aa: CASSLSTANYGYTF
CDR3nt: TGCGCCAGCAGCTTGTCAACTGCGAACTATGGCTACACCTTC
v_gene: TRBV5-1
j_gene: TRBJ1-2
d_gene: NA
abundance: NA

CDR3aa: CASSLGELTGNTIYF
CDR3nt: TGTGCCAGCAGCTTGGGTGAGCTAACTGGAAACACCATATATTTT
v_gene: TRBV7-9
j_gene: TRBJ1-3
d_gene: NA
abundance: NA

CDR3aa: CASSHNSPLHF
CDR3nt: TGTGCCAGCAGTCACAATTCACCCCTCCACTTT
v_gene: TRBV6-6
j_gene: TRBJ1-6
d_gene: NA
abundance: NA

CDR3aa: CASRAASINSPLHF
CDR3nt: TGTGCCAGCCGGGCAGCTAGTATTAATTCACCCCTCCACTTT
v_gene: TRBV5-4
j_gene: TRBJ1-6
d_gene: NA
abundance: NA

CDR3aa: CASHAPNSPLHF
CDR3nt: TGTGCCAGCCACGCGCCTAATTCACCCCTCCACTTT
v_gene: TRBV28
j_gene: TRBJ1-6
d_gene: NA
abundance: NA

CDR3aa: CASSLERGNIQYF
CDR3nt: TGTGCCAGCAGCTTGGAACGGGGGAACATTCAGTACTTC
v_gene: TRBV5-6
j_gene: TRBJ2-4
d_gene: NA
abundance: NA

CDR3aa: CASSRKGPTDEQFF
CDR3nt: TGTGCCAGCAGCAGAAAGGGACCGACGGATGAGCAGTTCTTC
v_gene: TRBV6-5
j_gene: TRBJ2-1
d_gene: NA
abundance: NA

CDR3aa: CASSQDPQSGGYNEQFF
CDR3nt: TGTGCCAGCAGCCAAGATCCCCAGAGCGGGGGCTACAATGAGCAGTTCTTC
v_gene: TRBV4-2
j_gene: TRBJ2-1
d_gene: TRBD2
abundance: once

CDR3aa: CASNWGPDPQETQYF
CDR3nt: TGTGCCAGCAATTGGGGACCTGATCCCCAAGAGACCCAGTACTTC
v_gene: TRBV6-1
j_gene: TRBJ2-5
d_gene: NA
abundance: NA

CDR3aa: CASSFLLGDTDTQYF
CDR3nt: TGTGCCAGCAGTTTTCTTCTCGGGGATACAGATACGCAGTATTTT
v_gene: TRBV2
j_gene: TRBJ2-3
d_gene: NA
abundance: NA

CDR3aa: CASGPGQGDSTQYF
CDR3nt: TGTGCCAGCGGCCCGGGACAGGGGGACTCTACGCAGTATTTT
v_gene: TRBV21-1
j_gene: TRBJ2-3
d_gene: NA
abundance: NA

CDR3aa: CASSPNLSSYNSPLHF
CDR3nt: TGCGCCAGCAGCCCAAACCTAAGCTCCTATAATTCACCCCTCCACTTT
v_gene: TRBV5-1
j_gene: TRBJ1-6
d_gene: NA
abundance: NA

CDR3aa: CATSRVGTSGGHRRAGELFF
CDR3nt: TGTGCCACCAGCAGAGTTGGGACTAGCGGGGGCCACCGACGGGCCGGGGAGCTGTTTTTT
v_gene: TRBV15
j_gene: TRBJ2-2
d_gene: TRBD2
abundance: NA

CDR3aa: CASSLEPEGRTEAFF
CDR3nt: TGTGCCAGCAGCTTGGAGCCGGAGGGAAGGACTGAAGCTTTCTTT
v_gene: TRBV5-4
j_gene: TRBJ1-1
d_gene: NA
abundance: NA

CDR3aa: CASSLAQGSTEAFF
CDR3nt: TGTGCCAGCAGCTTAGCGCAGGGTTCAACTGAAGCTTTCTTT
v_gene: TRBV7-2
j_gene: TRBJ1-1
d_gene: NA
abundance: few

CDR3aa: CASSFHVAENEQYF
CDR3nt: TGTGCCAGCAGTTTCCACGTAGCGGAAAACGAGCAGTACTTC
v_gene: TRBV6-9
j_gene: TRBJ2-7
d_gene: NA
abundance: NA

CDR3aa: CASSDQGFKAFF
CDR3nt: TGTGCCAGTAGCGACCAGGGTTTTAAAGCTTTCTTT
v_gene: TRBV19
j_gene: TRBJ1-1
d_gene: NA
abundance: once

CDR3aa: CARRGTNYGYTF
CDR3nt: TGTGCTAGGAGGGGGACAAACTATGGCTACACCTTC
v_gene: TRBV30
j_gene: TRBJ1-2
d_gene: NA
abundance: NA

CDR3aa: CASSEGVGPSYEQYF
CDR3nt: TGTGCCAGCAGCGAGGGGGTGGGCCCCTCCTACGAGCAGTACTTC
v_gene: TRBV9
j_gene: TRBJ2-7
d_gene: NA
abundance: NA

CDR3aa: CASREGRGGIQYF
CDR3nt: TGTGCCAGCAGGGAGGGGCGCGGAGGCATTCAGTACTTC
v_gene: TRBV2
j_gene: TRBJ2-4
d_gene: NA
abundance: NA

CDR3aa: CASRDAYEQYF
CDR3nt: TGCGCCAGCCGGGACGCCTACGAGCAGTACTTC
v_gene: TRBV5-1
j_gene: TRBJ2-7
d_gene: NA
abundance: NA

CDR3aa: CASSDRRESAQHF
CDR3nt: TGTGCCAGCAGTGATAGGAGGGAGTCGGCCCAGCATTTT
v_gene: TRBV6-1
j_gene: TRBJ1-5
d_gene: NA
abundance: few

CDR3aa: CASSLEAGAGGNIQYF
CDR3nt: TGTGCCAGCAGCTTAGAAGCGGGGGCCGGGGGAAACATTCAGTACTTC
v_gene: TRBV7-2
j_gene: TRBJ2-4
d_gene: TRBD2
abundance: NA

CDR3aa: CASSSSGAKQPQHF
CDR3nt: TGTGCCAGCTCATCCTCAGGGGCGAAGCAGCCCCAGCATTTT
v_gene: TRBV18
j_gene: TRBJ1-5
d_gene: NA
abundance: NA

CDR3aa: CATSRPQETQYF
CDR3nt: TGTGCCACCAGCAGACCACAGGAGACCCAGTACTTC
v_gene: TRBV15
j_gene: TRBJ2-5
d_gene: NA
abundance: once

CDR3aa: CASSQDWLADGSEQFF
CDR3nt: TGCGCCAGCAGCCAAGATTGGCTAGCAGACGGGAGTGAGCAGTTCTTC
v_gene: TRBV4-1
j_gene: TRBJ2-1
d_gene: NA
abundance: NA

CDR3aa: CASSFQSSFTGELFF
CDR3nt: TGTGCCAGCAGCTTCCAAAGCAGTTTTACCGGGGAGCTGTTTTTT
v_gene: TRBV7-9
j_gene: TRBJ2-2
d_gene: NA
abundance: NA

CDR3aa: CASSLRRGRETQYF
CDR3nt: TGTGCCAGCAGCTTGCGTAGGGGCCGAGAGACCCAGTACTTC
v_gene: TRBV5-6
j_gene: TRBJ2-5
d_gene: NA
abundance: NA

CDR3aa: CASSRAGDTYNSPLHF
CDR3nt: TGTGCCAGCTCAAGAGCAGGGGACACCTATAATTCACCCCTCCACTTT
v_gene: TRBV18
j_gene: TRBJ1-6
d_gene: NA
abundance: NA

CDR3aa: CASSILGTDPGYTF
CDR3nt: TGTGCCAGTAGTATTTTGGGGACAGACCCTGGCTACACCTTC
v_gene: TRBV19
j_gene: TRBJ1-2
d_gene: TRBD1
abundance: NA

CDR3aa: CASSLGSSYNSPLHF
CDR3nt: TGTGCCAGCAGCTTAGGTAGCTCCTATAATTCACCCCTCCACTTT
v_gene: TRBV5-6
j_gene: TRBJ1-6
d_gene: NA
abundance: NA

CDR3aa: CASSPEPTGGRTEAFF
CDR3nt: TGTGCCAGCAGCCCCGAACCGACAGGGGGTCGGACTGAAGCTTTCTTT
v_gene: TRBV11-1
j_gene: TRBJ1-1
d_gene: TRBD1
abundance: NA

CDR3aa: CASSLGLAETQYF
CDR3nt: TGTGCCAGCAGCTTGGGGTTAGCGGAGACCCAGTACTTC
v_gene: TRBV5-6
j_gene: TRBJ2-5
d_gene: NA
abundance: NA

CDR3aa: CASRIQRNTEAFF
CDR3nt: TGTGCCAGCAGGATACAGCGTAACACTGAAGCTTTCTTT
v_gene: TRBV6-1
j_gene: TRBJ1-1
d_gene: NA
abundance: NA

CDR3aa: CASSPPHRGLYNEQFF
CDR3nt: TGTGCCAGCAGCCCTCCTCACAGGGGGTTGTACAATGAGCAGTTCTTC
v_gene: TRBV6-6
j_gene: TRBJ2-1
d_gene: TRBD1
abundance: once